In this sample, the clone carrying this TCR beta chain turned up many times. These data come from a study of neurological immune-mediated disorders. The germline V and J ends were trimmed by 5 bases and 1 base, with 16 bases remaining between them. Germline V gives CDR1 SNHLY, CDR2 FYNNEI. The CDR3 is 16 residues long. Every sequencing run gave over 180 million TCR-beta sequences, taken from 15-18 subjects. MiXCR, run by TCRdb on the 5' RACE reads, gives a single entry per CDR3 protein. This table holds fewer than 75,000 distinct CDR3 sequences, 3.5% to 5% found once. What was sequenced was PBMCs. The origin of this receptor is a man under 40 with multiple sclerosis. This chain links TRBV2 with TRBJ2-3; D perhaps matches TRBD1 (6 bases). The DNA for the CDR3 is TGTGCCAGCAGTAGTCGGACAGCCCCAGGCACAGATACGCAGTATTTT. Protein product: CASSSRTAPGTDTQYF.